These 30 T cell receptor beta chains originate from one sample sequenced in a study of cytotoxic CD8 clonotypes in ibrutinib-treated CLL. TCRdb's table, derived via immunoSEQ multiplex PCR, lists solely in-frame clones and lacks some. This table holds 200,000 to 250,000 clones, over 65% found once. The starting material was PBMCs, obtained after 12 months of ibrutinib treatment. These receptor sequences come from a human donor with chronic lymphocytic leukemia.

This clone was observed a handful of times. The V gene is TRBV2, the J gene TRBJ1-2, with D possibly being TRBD1 (5 bases). Trimming removed 8 bases at V and 6 bases at J, with 22 bases between. Germline V CDR1 and CDR2: SNHLY, FYNNEI. The CDR3 contains 15 residues. The CDR3 DNA reads TGTGCCAGCGGGACCGGCAGGGCCCCTAAGGATGGCTACACCTTC. Translated, it gives CASGTGRAPKDGYTF. Supplemented by reference TRBV2 and TRBJ1-2, the full variable domain reads EPEVTQTPSHQVTQMGQEVILRCVPISNHLYFYWYRQILGQKVEFLVSFYNNEISEKSEIFDDQFSVERPDGSNFTLKIRSTKLEDSAMYFCASGTGRAPKDGYTFGSGTRLTVV.

The chain links TRBV28 to TRBJ1-1, with 8 bases matching TRBD1. This CDR3 has 17 residues. V lost 4 bases and J lost 5; bases outside the gene matches: 15. Per the germline V gene, CDR1 is MDHEN and CDR2 is SYDVKM. Here the CDR3 reads CASSYLGMAGGWTEAFF. The CDR3 bases are TGTGCCAGCAGTTACCTTGGGATGGCAGGGGGCTGGACTGAAGCTTTCTTT.

This rearrangement joins TRBV5-1 to TRBJ2-6, with 8 nucleotides matching TRBD1. This CDR3 is 18 amino acids long. CDR1 SGHRS and CDR2 YFSETQ come from the germline V gene. Trimming cost V 4 bases and J 0 bases; bases outside gene matches: 9. The CDR3 DNA sequence: TGCGCCAGCAGCCAAAGGACAGGGAGGAGCTCTGGGGCCAACGTCCTGACTTTC. Its protein is CASSQRTGRSSGANVLTF.

This sequence joins TRBV7-9 and TRBJ2-4; D gene unclear. CDR1 is SEHNR, CDR2 FQNEAQ, per germline (reference sequence). V gave up 4 bases and J gave up 8 bases, with 15 bases separating them. CDR3 length equals 14 residues. The CDR3 sequence is CASSSTTPGHIQYF. The CDR3 DNA reads as TGTGCCAGCAGCTCGACGACTCCCGGCCACATTCAGTACTTC.

The chain uses TRBV7-2 and TRBJ2-2; tentatively, D is TRBD2 (5 bases). V was trimmed by 3 bases and J by 4 bases, leaving 12 bases between them. Looked up from germline, CDR1 is SGHTA and CDR2 is FQGNSA. The CDR3 is 15 residues long. In DNA form, the CDR3 reads TGTGCCAGCAGCTTTCAAAGCGGCGGCACCGGGGAGCTGTTTTTT. Protein product: CASSFQSGGTGELFF.

This clone was observed a single time. This chain joins TRBV4-3 and TRBJ1-4; the D gene is possibly TRBD1 (5 bases). Germline CDR1 LGHNA, CDR2 YSLEER. CDR3 length: 15 amino acids. V was pared by 4 bases and J by 5 bases, with 14 bases between. The CDR3 spells CASSLKGLGNEKLFF. In DNA form, the CDR3 reads TGCGCCAGCAGCCTAAAGGGACTCGGAAATGAAAAACTGTTTTTT.

V usage is TRBV14 and J usage is TRBJ2-1, with unresolved D. The CDR3 runs to 15 residues. The germline V and J ends were trimmed by 0 bases and 3 bases, with 9 bases remaining between them. Germline V gene data show CDR1 as SGHDN and CDR2 as FVKESK. The CDR3 DNA reads as TGTGCCAGCAGCCAAGATAACAGACGCTACAATGAGCAGTTCTTC. This gives the protein CASSQDNRRYNEQFF. Together with reference TRBV14 and TRBJ2-1, the CDR3 gives the full variable domain: EAGVTQFPSHSVIEKGQTVTLRCDPISGHDNLYWYRRVMGKEIKFLLHFVKESKQDESGMPNNRFLAERTGGTYSTLKVQPAELEDSGVYFCASSQDNRRYNEQFFGPGTRLTVL.

This rearrangement joins TRBV19 to TRBJ2-3; weak D call: TRBD2 (6 bases). V was cut by 5 bases and J by 3 bases, with 15 bases left in between. The CDR3 is made up of 15 amino acids. The germline gives CDR1 LNHDA, CDR2 SQIVND (reference sequence). The CDR3 bases are TGTGCCAGTAGTTCGGGTGGGGACTTTACAGATACGCAGTATTTT. Translating gives CASSSGGDFTDTQYF.

The chain joins TRBV7-6 to TRBJ2-2; D unresolved. This CDR3 contains 12 residues. Germline V gives CDR1 SGHVS, CDR2 FNYEAQ. CDR3 sequence (DNA): TGTGTGGTGGGCGCGAACACCGGGGAGCTGTTTTTT. Amino acids: CVVGANTGELFF.

This chain uses TRBV5-1 with TRBJ1-1, with D possibly TRBD1 on 6 matching bases. V shed 2 bases and J shed 5 bases, with 13 bases lying between them. Germline V gene sequence: CDR1 SGHRS, CDR2 YFSETQ. CDR3 length: 14 residues. The CDR3, as DNA: TGCGCCAGCAGCTTAGCAACAGGGCGAACTGAAGCTTTCTTT. This translates into CASSLATGRTEAFF.

This clone was found once. This chain links TRBV11-2 with TRBJ1-4, with a possible D match to TRBD1 (5 bases). This CDR3 comprises 17 residues. Per germline, CDR1 SGHAT and CDR2 FQNNGV. Trimming pared 1 base from V and 3 bases from J, leaving 15 bases between. For the CDR3, the DNA is TGTGCCAGCAGCTTAGCCCAGACATGGGGGGCTAATGAAAAACTGTTTTTT. Protein sequence: CASSLAQTWGANEKLFF.

V gene TRBV29-1 combines with J gene TRBJ1-1; D not resolved. Trimming stripped 4 bases from V and 10 bases from J, with 10 bases between. Per germline, CDR1 SQVTM and CDR2 ANQGSEA. The CDR3 consists of 10 residues. As DNA, the CDR3 is TGCAGCGTTGCCCCCCGGAGAGCTTTCTTT. It encodes CSVAPRRAFF.

This clone was seen more than once but under ten times. Other DNA sequences from this sample encode an identical CDR3 as well. The gene calls are TRBV6-5 and TRBJ2-7, with D unclear. The CDR3 has 11 amino acids. Trimming removed 6 bases at V and 4 bases at J, with 7 bases between. Germline V gene lookup returns CDR1 MNHEY and CDR2 SVGAGI. CDR3: CASRYLYEQYF. Here the CDR3 DNA reads TGTGCCAGCAGGTACCTTTACGAGCAGTACTTC.

This chain links TRBV25-1 with TRBJ1-6; D is possibly TRBD1 (5 bases). CDR1 is MGHDK, CDR2 SYGVNS, per germline. CDR3 length: 13 amino acids. The V end lost 4 bases, the J end lost 6 bases, and 7 bases lay between the germline ends. CDR3 DNA: TGTGCCAGCAGTGTTGGGGGTAATTCACCCCTCCACTTT. Translated, it gives CASSVGGNSPLHF.

The chain is built from TRBV5-4 and TRBJ2-3, with TRBD1 identical over 8 bases. Trimming at V came to 5 bases and at J to 4 bases, leaving 3 bases not matched to a gene. The CDR3 has 13 residues. The germline CDR1 and CDR2 sequences are SGHNT and YYREEE (reference sequence). The CDR3 region is CASRAQGADTQYF. CDR3 nucleotides: TGTGCCAGCAGAGCACAGGGGGCAGATACGCAGTATTTT.

The chain couples TRBV18 to TRBJ1-3, with unresolved D. Trimming left V 6 bases short and J 0 bases short, with 12 bases between. Germline CDR1 is KGHSH and CDR2 is LQKENI. The CDR3 is 15 amino acids. The CDR3 loop reads CASSHNPSSGNTIYF. DNA of the CDR3: TGTGCCAGCTCGCATAACCCCAGCTCTGGAAACACCATATATTTT.

The chain is built from TRBV4-1 and TRBJ2-2; maybe TRBD2 (7 bases). Germline CDR1 MGHRA, CDR2 YSYEKL. V was shortened by 0 bases and J by 4 bases, with 12 bases between the two germline ends. The CDR3 consists of 16 residues. The CDR3 loop is CASSQDPGGLTGELFF. The CDR3 DNA reads as TGCGCCAGCAGCCAAGATCCGGGGGGCCTCACCGGGGAGCTGTTTTTT.

The CDR3 DNA reads TGTGCCAGCAGCCCGTACTCGGGGTCCGGCTACGAGCAGTACTTC. It yields the protein CASSPYSGSGYEQYF. The genes are TRBV5-6 and TRBJ2-7; a possible D gene is TRBD2 (5 bases). CDR1 and CDR2 (germline): SGHDT, YYEEEE. The CDR3 has 15 amino acids. V was clipped by 4 bases and J by 3 bases, with 17 bases between them.

The rearrangement links TRBV7-9 to TRBJ1-5; maybe TRBD1 (6 bases). V lost 6 bases, J lost 7 bases, and 10 bases lay in between. The CDR3 is 12 residues long. The germline CDR1 and CDR2 sequences are SEHNR and FQNEAQ (reference sequence). The chain's CDR3 is CASSRGDQPQHF. The CDR3 nucleotides read TGTGCCAGCAGTAGGGGGGACCAGCCCCAGCATTTT. Drawing the rest from reference TRBV7-9 and TRBJ1-5, the complete variable domain is DTGVSQNPRHKITKRGQNVTFRCDPISEHNRLYWYRQTLGQGPEFLTYFQNEAQLEKSRLLSDRFSAERPKGSFSTLEIQRTEQGDSAMYLCASSRGDQPQHFGDGTRLSIL.

The V and J genes are TRBV29-1 and TRBJ1-4; unclear D gene. This CDR3 spans 15 amino acids. V lost 4 bases to trimming and J lost 0 bases, with 12 bases between them. The germline CDR1 and CDR2 sequences are SQVTM and ANQGSEA. DNA of the CDR3: TGCAGCGTTGGGGGTGCTATTGCAACTAATGAAAAACTGTTTTTT. Translating gives CSVGGAIATNEKLFF.

In this sample, this clone turned up a few times. CDR3 DNA sequence: TGTGCCAGTAGTTTGGAAAGCAGGGCGTTATACAATGAGCAGTTCTTC. It specifies CASSLESRALYNEQFF. This chain uses TRBV19 with TRBJ2-1; TRBD1 might be the D (5 bases). Per the germline V gene, CDR1 is LNHDA and CDR2 is SQIVND (reference sequence). The CDR3 contains 16 residues. V shed 5 bases and J shed 4 bases, with 18 bases lying between them.

V usage is TRBV7-9 and J usage is TRBJ1-2, with D unclear. CDR3 length equals 14 residues. CDR1 and CDR2 from the germline V gene are SEHNR and FQNEAQ (reference sequence). The germline V and J ends were trimmed by 3 bases and 2 bases, with 10 bases remaining between them. The CDR3 sequence is CASSFARVNYGYTF. CDR3 sequence (DNA): TGTGCCAGCAGCTTTGCGAGGGTGAACTATGGCTACACCTTC.

The V gene is TRBV2, the J gene TRBJ1-3; D uncertain. Germline lookup yields CDR1 SNHLY and CDR2 FYNNEI. The V and J ends lost 4 bases and 14 bases respectively, with 21 bases between them. The CDR3 runs to 14 residues. This CDR3 is CASSGEVPLKPLYF. As DNA, the CDR3 is TGTGCCAGCAGTGGGGAGGTCCCTCTAAAACCCTTATATTTT.

The chain joins TRBV4-2 to TRBJ2-1; 16 bases are a match to TRBD2. The ends lost 5 bases at V and 15 bases at J; junction bases unmatched: 10. The CDR3 contains 15 residues. Germline CDR1 reads LGHNA; CDR2 reads YNFKEQ. CDR3 loop: CASSTLGLAGGQVFF. In nucleotides, the CDR3 is TGTGCCAGCAGCACCTTGGGACTAGCGGGAGGGCAGGTGTTCTTC.

This clone was recorded a few times. The V call is TRBV4-1, the J call TRBJ2-1, with 12 bases that match TRBD1. J was trimmed by 9 bases and V by 4 bases; bases with no gene match: 10. This CDR3 region has 16 residues. Germline V gives CDR1 MGHRA, CDR2 YSYEKL. In DNA, the CDR3 is TGCGCCAGCAGCCCACTTTCGGGGACAGGGGGCGGTGAGCAGTTCTTC. Translating it yields CASSPLSGTGGGEQFF.

The chain is built from TRBV7-9 and TRBJ2-5; TRBD1 matches at 7 bases. In germline, CDR1 is SEHNR, CDR2 FQNEAQ (reference sequence). V lost 4 bases to trimming and J lost 1 base; unmatched junction nucleotides: 6. The CDR3 has 15 amino acids. CDR3 region: CASSSVGTVQETQYF. DNA of the CDR3: TGTGCCAGCAGCTCCGTAGGGACAGTCCAAGAGACCCAGTACTTC.

The J gene is TRBJ1-2, the V gene TRBV18; 7 bases are shared with TRBD1. V dropped 4 bases and J dropped 2; count of bases not matched to a gene: 7. The CDR3 contains 15 residues. Germline V lookup: CDR1 KGHSH, CDR2 LQKENI. This chain's CDR3 is CASSRISGQNYGYTF. The DNA of the CDR3 is TGTGCCAGCTCACGGATATCGGGACAGAACTATGGCTACACCTTC.

This chain joins TRBV7-8 and TRBJ2-7; D might be TRBD1 or TRBD2, each matching 5 bases. The germline gives CDR1 SGHVS, CDR2 FQNEAQ. V lost 0 bases and J 7 bases, leaving 22 bases between the germline ends. CDR3 length equals 17 residues. The CDR3 DNA reads as TGTGCCAGCAGCTTAGCGCGCCCTGGTGGGGCGAGGGGAGAGCAGTACTTC. Translating it yields CASSLARPGGARGEQYF.

V is TRBV28 and J is TRBJ1-2; 7 bases match TRBD1. This CDR3 has 12 residues. Germline CDR1 MDHEN, CDR2 SYDVKM. The V and J ends lost 8 bases and 8 bases, in that order; junction bases with no gene match: 8. The CDR3 reads CASRLTGRGYTF. The CDR3 region has the DNA TGTGCCAGCCGCTTGACAGGGCGAGGCTACACCTTC.

This clone was counted a single time. The gene calls are TRBV7-2 and TRBJ2-3; possible D gene TRBD2, 5 bases. CDR3 length: 15 amino acids. CDR1 is SGHTA, CDR2 FQGNSA, per germline. V lost 7 bases, J lost 5 bases, and 19 bases lay in between. The CDR3 sequence: CASTTVGGLIDTQYF. The CDR3 DNA reads TGTGCCAGCACCACCGTGGGCGGGTTGATAGATACGCAGTATTTT. The variable domain in full, completed from reference TRBV7-2 and TRBJ2-3, reads GAGVSQSPSNKVTEKGKDVELRCDPISGHTALYWYRQSLGQGLEFLIYFQGNSAPDKSGLPSDRFSAERTGGSVSTLTIQRTQQEDSAVYLCASTTVGGLIDTQYFGPGTRLTVL.